The sequence of this TCR beta chain was determined in a study of post-analysis software for immune sequencing data (dated by TCRdb to between 2014 and 2017). With regard to the full study: The recorded disease courses included relapsing-remitting, secondary progressive and progressive-relapsing multiple sclerosis, and some patients had no subtype annotation. A subset of samples was prepared in parallel using single-end sample barcoding, then pooled and co-amplified after Illumina adapter ligation. The patient repertoires were set against 10 to 11 previously published healthy control repertoires from donors whose ages ranged from 6 to 25 years. Results the study describes overall, beyond this receptor: A handful of TRBV segments, including TRBV5-6, TRBV5-1 and TRBV20-1, were significantly more frequent in patients than controls. The control group was slightly older than the multiple sclerosis patient group. Direct clustering with F measure showed strong co-clustering of samples prepared in the same batch, prompting a batch-effect correction. Compared with controls, multiple sclerosis patients had significantly lower normalized Chao1 diversity, a finding suggesting substantial peripheral T-cell clonal expansion.

The library was obtained by PCR. For sequencing, an Illumina HiSeq 2500 was employed. To reduce PCR and sequencing biases, unique molecular identifiers were built into the TCR beta cDNA libraries. Some 500,000 cDNA molecules were obtained for every 1 to 10 million input T cells, so each molecule roughly corresponded to one T cell. The patient libraries were prepared and sequenced using the same protocol as the earlier healthy control dataset. Within a given batch, samples were prepared together, multiplexed and sequenced on the same HiSeq lane. The authors' pipeline ran thus. MIGEC was used to process the raw barcoded reads, and molecular identifier groups with only a single read were discarded before consensus assembly and CDR3 extraction. VDJtools was used for post-analysis of the clonotype tables, and diversity was normalized by down-sampling every dataset to the size of the smallest sample. To correct batch-related cross-sample contamination, repertoire overlap clustering matched CDR3 amino acid sequences but not nucleotide sequences. The public reads were reanalyzed by TCRdb: fastp trimming at Q25, MiXCR alignment, in-frame beta chains only. A single entry per CDR3 protein holds the most common genes and DNA from its merged rows. Clone size and V and J calls follow TCRdb, not the original study. For this sample there are some 160,000 distinct CDR3 sequences; about 34% appear just once. The ten largest clones add up to under 30% of the sample.

CDR1 and CDR2 are drawn from the germline V gene: SGDLS, YYNGEE. From the cysteine through the phenylalanine, the CDR3 covers 14 amino acids. Just CDR3 DNA is preserved here, 42 bases in frame from base 1. V is pared back by 4 bases and J by 1 base, with 12 bases lying between the germline termini. This specimen's time point label, per the study, means: second blood draw from one MS patient after hematopoietic stem cell transplantation. To demonstrate the VDJtools post-analysis software, TCR beta repertoires were profiled from the peripheral blood of more than ten young patients with multiple sclerosis. Multiple sclerosis patients were children and adolescents aged about 6 to 16 years. With regard to this clonotype: This receptor's antigen is unknown. No qualities accompany the bases; no much larger clone lies one base away.

The chain is assembled from TRBV9 and TRBJ2-7; matching of 5 bases hints at TRBD2 as the D gene. The sequence came from a girl between 10 and 17 years old with multiple sclerosis. Donor details come from another sample of the same person, matched by shared clones. The material was blood, obtained after autologous hematopoietic stem cell transplantation. The DNA sequence is given as TGTGCCAGCAGCCCCGGGGTCTTGTCCTACGAGCAGTACTTC. Its amino acids are CASSPGVLSYEQYF.